Each of the 3 T cell receptor beta chains below was sequenced from the same sample in a study of type 1 and type 2 diabetes patients. PCR was run on genomic DNA. Multiplex PCR with 30 forward and 13 reverse primers amplified the TCR beta CDR3. One entry per CDR3 protein results from TCRdb running MiXCR on the multiplex PCR reads. The sample consists of about 250,000 distinct CDR3 sequences, approximately 45% of them appearing once. The sequenced sample consisted of peripheral blood mononuclear cells (PBMCs). Source of these receptors: a young man with type 2 diabetes.

This clonotype occurred a few times. The chain uses TRBV24-1 and TRBJ2-3, with D hard to call. CDR1 is KGHDR and CDR2 is SFDVKD in the germline V gene. The CDR3 is 12 residues long. With 3 bases removed from V and 2 bases from J, the gap between germline ends came to 2 bases. CDR3 nucleotide sequence: TGTGCCACCAGTGATAACACAGATACGCAGTATTTT. As protein: CATSDNTDTQYF.

This clonotype came up once. V and J are TRBV7-9 and TRBJ1-5, with D possibly being TRBD1 (5 bases). CDR1 and CDR2 (germline): SEHNR, FQNEAQ (reference sequence). The CDR3 is made up of 15 amino acids. Trimming pared 5 bases from V and 5 bases from J, leaving 16 bases between. This chain's CDR3 is CASSAAGRADQPQHF. The CDR3 DNA sequence: TGTGCCAGCAGCGCCGCCGGCAGGGCGGATCAGCCCCAGCATTTT.

The V and J genes are TRBV30 and TRBJ2-7; 7 bases are a match to TRBD2. Losses at the gene ends were 2 bases for V and 0 bases for J; bases not matched to a gene: 13. The CDR3 is 17 residues long. The germline V gene encodes CDR1 GTSNPN and CDR2 SVGIG (reference sequence). The CDR3 nucleotides are TGTGCCTGGAGTCCCCTAGCGGACCCGACCCCCTCCTACGAGCAGTACTTC. It encodes CAWSPLADPTPSYEQYF.